These 17 T cell receptor beta chains originate from one sample sequenced in a study of T cells in localized non-small cell lung cancer (dated by TCRdb to between 2020 and 2021). Libraries were prepared through the immunoSEQ multiplex PCR assay. TCRdb provides this immuneACCESS table in a form limited to in-frame rearrangements. Some clones are lacking; in checked studies, under half of them reflect an unresolved V gene, and why the rest are absent is not known. The sample table records 40,000 to 65,000 clones; 80% to 85% of these occur just once. The biggest ten clones account for about 15% of the sample. This material consisted of peripheral blood mononuclear cells, taken before any cancer treatment. Receptors were obtained from a man aged 35 to 69 with stage III lung adenocarcinoma.

The chain recombines TRBV9 with TRBJ1-3, with D maybe TRBD1 (6 bases). This CDR3 contains 14 residues. V lost 2 bases and J lost 3, with 9 bases in between. From germline, CDR1 is SGDLS and CDR2 YYNGEE. The CDR3: CASSVEGGGNTIYF. The CDR3 DNA reads as TGTGCCAGCAGCGTGGAGGGGGGTGGAAACACCATATATTTT. The whole variable domain, remainder taken from reference TRBV9 and TRBJ1-3, is DSGVTQTPKHLITATGQRVTLRCSPRSGDLSVYWYQQSLDQGLQFLIQYYNGEERAKGNILERFSAQQFPDLHSELNLSSLELGDSALYFCASSVEGGGNTIYFGEGSWLTVV.

The V gene is TRBV4-2, the J gene TRBJ2-3, with 7 positions matching TRBD1. J was trimmed by 11 bases and V by 0 bases; bases with no gene match: 5. Germline-derived CDR1 and CDR2 are LGHNA and YNFKEQ. This CDR3 is 13 amino acids long. The CDR3 bases are TGTGCCAGCAGCCAAGAAAGGGGGCCCCGGCAGTATTTT. Translating gives CASSQERGPRQYF.

The J gene is TRBJ2-5, the V gene TRBV7-2, with 15 bases fitting TRBD2. The CDR3 has 17 residues. With V trimmed by 4 bases and J by 2 bases, 5 bases remained unmatched. Looked up from germline, CDR1 is SGHTA and CDR2 is FQGNSA. The CDR3 DNA is TGTGCCAGCAGCTACGGGACTAGCGGGGGGTTTCAAGAGACCCAGTACTTC. The encoded protein is CASSYGTSGGFQETQYF.

The rearrangement joins TRBV5-1 to TRBJ2-7; D might be TRBD1 (5 bases). This CDR3 is 14 amino acids long. The V and J ends lost 3 bases and 2 bases respectively, with 12 bases between them. Germline assignment: CDR1 SGHRS and CDR2 YFSETQ. Here the CDR3 reads CASSSVTGAYEQYF. The CDR3 DNA is TGCGCCAGCAGCTCGGTAACAGGAGCCTACGAGCAGTACTTC.

J is TRBJ2-1 and V is TRBV19, with D hard to call. V lost 3 bases and J 5 bases, leaving 8 bases between the germline ends. Germline V gene data show CDR1 as LNHDA and CDR2 as SQIVND (reference sequence). This CDR3 has 13 residues. DNA of the CDR3: TGTGCCAGTAGTATTGAGAGTAACAATGAGCAGTTCTTC. Amino acid sequence: CASSIESNNEQFF.

This clone has only a few counts. The V call is TRBV5-1, the J call TRBJ2-2, with 7 bases lining up with TRBD1. Germline trimming cut 4 bases from V and 2 bases from J; bases unmatched to any gene: 5. CDR1 is SGHRS, CDR2 YFSETQ, per germline. The CDR3 has 15 residues. The DNA for the CDR3 is TGCGCCAGCAGCCTCGACAGGGTTAACACCGGGGAGCTGTTTTTT. Encoded protein: CASSLDRVNTGELFF.

The chain recombines TRBV19 with TRBJ2-3; perhaps TRBD2 as D (5 bases). Trimming removed 7 bases at V and 6 bases at J, with 11 bases between. Germline values: CDR1 LNHDA, CDR2 SQIVND (reference sequence). The CDR3 sequence is 12 residues long. The CDR3 here is CASNPPGDTQYF. The CDR3 coding sequence is TGTGCCAGTAACCCACCGGGGGATACGCAGTATTTT.

The gene calls are TRBV5-4 and TRBJ2-2; D ambiguous. Trimming took off 2 bases at V and 2 bases at J, with 7 bases between the two ends. CDR1 is SGHNT, CDR2 YYREEE, per germline (reference sequence). The CDR3 is made up of 14 amino acids. The CDR3 DNA reads TGTGCCAGCAGCTTCCAGACCAACACCGGGGAGCTGTTTTTT. Protein product: CASSFQTNTGELFF.

This chain uses TRBV7-3 with TRBJ2-2; D gene unclear. Germline V gene data show CDR1 as SGHTA and CDR2 as FQGTGA. The CDR3 length is 12 residues. V lost 4 bases and J 6 bases, leaving 6 bases between the germline ends. The CDR3 protein is CASSWASGELFF. The CDR3 DNA sequence: TGTGCCAGCAGCTGGGCCTCCGGGGAGCTGTTTTTT.

The rearrangement links TRBV6-4 to TRBJ2-1; 12 nucleotides match TRBD2. V trimming: 2 bases; J trimming: 0 bases; junction bases outside the gene matches: 8. Germline V gene sequence: CDR1 MRHNA, CDR2 SNTAGT. The CDR3 is 19 residues long. CDR3 coding DNA: TGTGCCAGCAGTGACGGACTAGCGGGACTCGAAAGCTCCTACAATGAGCAGTTCTTC. Translated, it gives CASSDGLAGLESSYNEQFF.

The chain uses TRBV27 and TRBJ1-6, with D possibly being TRBD1 (6 bases). With 3 bases removed from V and 6 bases from J, the gap between germline ends came to 12 bases. The CDR3 has 15 amino acids. Germline V lookup: CDR1 MNHEY, CDR2 SMNVEV (reference sequence). CDR3 sequence (DNA): TGTGCCAGCAGTTTCGGTGCACAGGGTAATTCACCCCTCCACTTT. This encodes CASSFGAQGNSPLHF.

This clone came up a few times. The chain uses TRBV29-1 and TRBJ2-7; 11 bases match TRBD2. CDR3 length: 14 amino acids. With V trimmed by 7 bases and J by 1 base, 6 bases remained unmatched. The germline V gene encodes CDR1 SQVTM and CDR2 ANQGSEA. The CDR3 DNA reads TGCAGCGCGCTAGCGGGGGGCCGTTCCTACGAGCAGTACTTC. It is translated as CSALAGGRSYEQYF.

Only a few counts were recorded for this clone. The CDR3 sequence is CASTGGSLSGANVLTF. CDR3 DNA: TGTGCCAGCACAGGGGGATCCCTCTCTGGGGCCAACGTCCTGACTTTC. The chain carries TRBV28 and TRBJ2-6; 7 bases map to TRBD1. The CDR3 has 16 residues. With V trimmed by 7 bases and J by 0 bases, 6 bases remained unmatched. Per germline, CDR1 MDHEN and CDR2 SYDVKM. Full variable domain (remainder filled in from reference TRBV28 and TRBJ2-6): DVKVTQSSRYLVKRTGEKVFLECVQDMDHENMFWYRQDPGLGLRLIYFSYDVKMKEKGDIPEGYSVSREKKERFSLILESASTNQTSMYLCASTGGSLSGANVLTFGAGSRLTVL.

This sequence joins TRBV18 and TRBJ2-7; TRBD1 aligns across 11 bases. V shed 5 bases and J 7 bases; nucleotides not matched to a gene: 7. This CDR3 comprises 14 residues. Germline V gives CDR1 KGHSH, CDR2 LQKENI. The CDR3 DNA sequence: TGTGCCAGCTCATCGGGACAGGGGGTGTCAGAGCAGTACTTC. Its translation: CASSSGQGVSEQYF.

The chain has TRBV13 and TRBJ1-2, with a possible D match to TRBD1 (6 bases). Germline CDR1 is PRHDT and CDR2 is FYEKMQ (reference sequence). The CDR3 extends over 13 amino acids. The ends were cut back, 5 bases at V and 4 bases at J, with 11 bases in the middle. CDR3 in amino acids: CASSPTQGYGYTF. CDR3 coding DNA: TGTGCCAGCAGCCCAACACAGGGCTATGGCTACACCTTC.

The chain has TRBV5-6 and TRBJ2-3, with TRBD2 identical over 7 bases. The CDR3 loop spans 14 amino acids. CDR1 is SGHDT, CDR2 YYEEEE, per germline. The V segment lost 3 bases and the J segment 5 bases; nucleotides outside the gene matches: 6. CDR3 DNA sequence: TGTGCCAGCAGCTCCCAGCGGGACGGAGATACGCAGTATTTT. It is translated as CASSSQRDGDTQYF.

The chain carries TRBV7-9 and TRBJ2-3; no clear D. The germline gives CDR1 SEHNR, CDR2 FQNEAQ (reference sequence). The V end was cut by 8 bases, the J end by 0 bases, with 24 bases between. The CDR3 loop spans 18 amino acids. Here the CDR3 reads CASQSDLQRKASTDTQYF. The CDR3 nucleotides read TGTGCCAGCCAATCGGACCTGCAGAGGAAAGCTAGCACAGATACGCAGTATTTT.